This passage covers 8 T cell receptor beta chains from one sample sequenced in a study of cytomegalovirus exposure and HLA in healthy donors. The study ran its PCR with 60 Vbeta and 13 Jbeta primers. The protocol was immunoSEQ multiplex PCR, while the TCRdb copy is restricted to in-frame clones and leaves out a portion. The sample shows about 160,000 clones, 70% to 85% of them seen only once. The sample taken for sequencing was PBMCs. These receptors were obtained from a man aged 50-59 years in good health and CMV-seropositive.

The rearrangement links TRBV7-9 to TRBJ2-1; TRBD2 aligns across 8 bases. The CDR3 extends over 17 amino acids. Germline trimming cut 4 bases from V and 0 bases from J; bases unmatched to any gene: 8. Germline V gene lookup returns CDR1 SEHNR and CDR2 FQNEAQ (reference sequence). The CDR3 sequence is CASSSSTGGDSYNEQFF. In nucleotides, the CDR3 is TGTGCCAGCAGCTCCTCGACGGGAGGGGACTCCTACAATGAGCAGTTCTTC. Full variable domain (missing parts from reference TRBV7-9 and TRBJ2-1): DTGVSQNPRHKITKRGQNVTFRCDPISEHNRLYWYRQTLGQGPEFLTYFQNEAQLEKSRLLSDRFSAERPKGSFSTLEIQRTEQGDSAMYLCASSSSTGGDSYNEQFFGPGTRLTVL.

The V and J genes are TRBV27 and TRBJ2-1; 12 nucleotides align to TRBD2. CDR1 is MNHEY, CDR2 SMNVEV, per germline (reference sequence). Trimming removed 0 bases from V and 8 bases from J; junction bases left unmatched: 5. The CDR3 loop spans 16 amino acids. CDR3 sequence (DNA): TGTGCCAGCAGTTTATCCCTAGCGGGGGGGCTGTATGAGCAGTTCTTC. This gives the protein CASSLSLAGGLYEQFF.

This clone has a handful of counts. The chain combines TRBV4-2 with TRBJ1-1, with a weak D call TRBD1 (5 bases). Germline CDR1 LGHNA, CDR2 YNFKEQ. Deletions cut 0 bases from V and 5 bases from J, with 13 bases between. This CDR3 is 15 amino acids long. Written as DNA, the CDR3 is TGTGCCAGCAGCCAAGATCCGGCGGGGGGGACTGAAGCTTTCTTT. Encoded protein: CASSQDPAGGTEAFF.

The chain combines TRBV6-1 with TRBJ1-2; possibly TRBD1 for D (6 bases). The germline V and J ends were trimmed by 3 bases and 7 bases, with 9 bases remaining between them. CDR1 is MNHNS, CDR2 SASEGT, per germline. The CDR3 totals 12 residues. DNA for the CDR3: TGTGCCAGCAGTGAGCAGGGGTTTGGCTACACCTTC. It codes for CASSEQGFGYTF.

The CDR3 here is CAIRDSQETQYF. The CDR3 DNA reads as TGTGCCATCAGGGACAGTCAAGAGACCCAGTACTTC. This sequence joins TRBV10-3 and TRBJ2-5, with D perhaps TRBD1 (6 bases). Deletions cut 6 bases from V and 2 bases from J, with 7 bases between. Germline V CDR1 and CDR2: ENHRY, SYGVKD. The CDR3 spans 12 residues.

The chain combines TRBV10-3 with TRBJ2-1; 9 nucleotides match TRBD1. V lost 10 bases to trimming and J lost 7 bases; unmatched junction nucleotides: 11. There are 14 residues in the CDR3. The V gene's germline CDR1 is ENHRY and CDR2 SYGVKD. The CDR3 bases are TGTGCCACCGACCGGGACAGGGCGAGGAATGAGCAGTTCTTC. This translates into CATDRDRARNEQFF.

The chain couples TRBV4-3 to TRBJ2-7; D perhaps matches TRBD1 (6 bases). Germline V gene sequence: CDR1 LGHNA, CDR2 YSLEER. The CDR3 is made up of 14 amino acids. Trimming took off 4 bases at V and 2 bases at J, with 12 bases between the two ends. In DNA form, the CDR3 reads TGCGCCAGCAGCCTTGGGACACCGACCTACGAGCAGTACTTC. Translating gives CASSLGTPTYEQYF.

The rearrangement joins TRBV10-3 to TRBJ1-1; the D gene is possibly TRBD1 (5 bases). Germline V CDR1 and CDR2: ENHRY, SYGVKD. The CDR3 spans 15 residues. Trimming pared 2 bases from V and 2 bases from J, leaving 12 bases between. CDR3 in amino acids: CAISETEGFNTEAFF. For the CDR3, the DNA is TGTGCCATCAGTGAGACGGAGGGGTTCAACACTGAAGCTTTCTTT.